These 20 T cell receptor beta chains were all obtained from the same sample, sequenced in a study of response to subunit inactivated influenza vaccine. In TCRdb, the RT-PCR reads were re-called with MiXCR into one record per CDR3 protein. The sample records 500,000 to 600,000 distinct CDR3 sequences, approximately 11% being singletons. This same sample was also taken into another study, of T cells expressing NK-cell markers. That work contributes: Production of TCR beta cDNA relied on 5'RACE template switching with UMIs.

Sequenced material: PBMCs from blood, taken on the day of vaccination. The receptors stem from a man in his fifties who received an inactivated influenza vaccine.

The chain combines TRBV20-1 with TRBJ2-2; 7 bases are a match to TRBD2. Trimming at V came to 1 base and at J to 1 base, leaving 3 bases not matched to a gene. The CDR3 covers 15 residues. Germline V gene lookup returns CDR1 DFQATT and CDR2 SNEGSKA (reference sequence). The CDR3, as DNA: TGCAGTGCTAGAGGGCGGGAGTGGAACACCGGGGAGCTGTTTTTT. Protein sequence: CSARGREWNTGELFF.

The rearrangement links TRBV28 to TRBJ2-4, with 9 bases matching TRBD2. In germline, CDR1 is MDHEN, CDR2 SYDVKM. With V trimmed by 7 bases and J by 6 bases, 4 bases remained unmatched. The CDR3 has 13 residues. The CDR3 protein is CASMRGLANIQYF. CDR3 coding DNA: TGTGCCAGCATGAGGGGACTAGCAAACATTCAGTACTTC.

The rearrangement links TRBV12-3 or TRBV12-4 to TRBJ2-2; a weak D match, TRBD1 (8 bases). V dropped 6 bases and J dropped 3 bases, with 17 bases sitting between them. This CDR3 is built from 16 residues. Here the CDR3 reads CASSPGQGGYTGELFF. The DNA of the CDR3 is TGTGCCAGCAGCCCCGGACAGGGAGGGTACACCGGGGAGCTGTTTTTT.

With respect to this clonotype: A single base separates this from a much larger clone, so it may be a read error. The rearrangement joins TRBV5-1 to TRBJ2-1; 8 bases line up with TRBD2. Germline V gene sequence: CDR1 SGHRS, CDR2 YFSETQ. The CDR3 sequence is 15 residues long. J gave up 12 bases and V 0 bases, and 11 bases lay outside the gene matches. The CDR3 sequence: CASSLEGTSRHVQFF. The DNA of the CDR3 is TGCGCCAGCAGCTTGGAGGGGACTAGTCGGCATGTGCAGTTCTTC.

The rearrangement joins TRBV12-3 or TRBV12-4 to TRBJ2-3; D is unresolved. The CDR3 has 13 residues. Trimming took 5 bases from V and 4 from J, leaving 10 bases between them. The CDR3 loop is CASSPLLADTQYF. The CDR3 region has the DNA TGTGCCAGCAGTCCCCTTTTGGCAGATACGCAGTATTTT.

The chain couples TRBV5-1 to TRBJ2-3; TRBD2 agrees at 12 bases. Germline V gene sequence: CDR1 SGHRS, CDR2 YFSETQ. Trimming cost V 4 bases and J 7 bases; bases outside gene matches: 16. The CDR3 contains 18 residues. CDR3 sequence: CASSPGGTASGGVNTQYF. CDR3 DNA sequence: TGCGCCAGCAGCCCCGGGGGGACGGCTAGCGGGGGGGTGAATACGCAGTATTTT.

The chain joins TRBV4-1 to TRBJ2-7; TRBD2 matches 15 bases. This CDR3 comprises 15 residues. Germline CDR1 and CDR2: MGHRA and YSYEKL. V shed 3 bases and J 6 bases; nucleotides not matched to a gene: 3. The CDR3 loop reads CASSQTGLAGGEQYF. In nucleotides, the CDR3 is TGCGCCAGCAGCCAGACGGGACTAGCGGGAGGCGAGCAGTACTTC.

The sample holds many counts of this clonotype. The chain is built from TRBV6-1 and TRBJ2-5, with D possibly being TRBD1 (5 bases). This CDR3 is built from 13 residues. The germline V and J ends were trimmed by 6 bases and 7 bases, with 15 bases remaining between them. In germline, CDR1 is MNHNS, CDR2 SASEGT. The CDR3 DNA is TGTGCCAGCAGGACCACAGGCCTGGGGACCCAGTACTTC. Translation gives CASRTTGLGTQYF.

The table lists this clonotype with a few counts. This chain uses TRBV20-1 with TRBJ2-7, with 10 bases that match TRBD1. V dropped 5 bases and J dropped 3; count of bases not matched to a gene: 4. CDR1 and CDR2 (germline): DFQATT, SNEGSKA (reference sequence). This CDR3 contains 13 residues. The CDR3 loop is CSAGQGDRYEQYF. The CDR3 nucleotides are TGCAGTGCTGGACAGGGGGATCGCTACGAGCAGTACTTC.

This clonotype has only a few counts. This chain connects TRBV7-2 to TRBJ1-4, with D unclear. Germline values: CDR1 SGHTA, CDR2 FQGNSA. The ends were cut back, 4 bases at V and 15 bases at J, with 15 bases in the middle. The length of the CDR3 is 12 residues. The CDR3 region is CASSYDSGRLFF. Here the CDR3 DNA reads TGTGCCAGCAGCTACGACTCCGGGAGATTGTTTTTT.

The DNA of the CDR3 is TGTGCCAGCAGCCAAGACTGGCTAGCGGGGCCTTCCTACGAGCAGTACTTC. This codes for CASSQDWLAGPSYEQYF. The rearrangement joins TRBV3-1 to TRBJ2-7; 9 bases align to TRBD2. The V gene end was trimmed by 0 bases and the J gene end by 1 base; junction bases not matched to a gene: 7. Germline V CDR1 and CDR2: LGHDT, YNNKEL (reference sequence). This CDR3 region has 17 residues.

The rearrangement joins TRBV27 to TRBJ2-7; tentatively, D is TRBD2 (5 bases). The CDR3 has 13 residues. Germline CDR1 MNHEY, CDR2 SMNVEV (reference sequence). V lost 10 bases and J 0 bases, leaving 13 bases between the germline ends. The CDR3 here is CATHGISSYEQYF. The DNA of the CDR3 is TGTGCCACCCACGGGATTAGCTCCTACGAGCAGTACTTC.

The table lists this clonotype with a few counts. CDR3 in DNA: TGTGCCAGCAGGCGCGACACTGCGTCCGTCCTGACTTTC. Its translation: CASRRDTASVLTF. V gene TRBV6-2 or TRBV6-3 combines with J gene TRBJ2-6, with D uncertain. The CDR3 contains 13 residues. Germline CDR1 MNHEY, CDR2 SVGEGT. Trimming shortened V by 6 bases and J by 12 bases, and 15 bases separated the two germline ends.

The chain has TRBV20-1 and TRBJ2-3; D perhaps matches TRBD2 (6 bases). Trimming took off 6 bases at V and 4 bases at J, with 20 bases between the two ends. CDR3 length: 15 residues. The germline gives CDR1 DFQATT, CDR2 SNEGSKA (reference sequence). The CDR3 is CSALRGPTSADTQYF. CDR3 DNA: TGCAGTGCCCTGCGGGGCCCAACCTCGGCAGATACGCAGTATTTT.

The sample holds a few counts of this clonotype. The V call is TRBV12-3 or TRBV12-4, the J call TRBJ2-5, with D unclear. The CDR3 is made up of 16 amino acids. Between the trimmed V and J ends, which lost 3 bases and 6 bases, there was a span of 20 bases. The CDR3 is CASSFGGVILRQTQYF. Here the CDR3 DNA reads TGTGCCAGCAGTTTTGGTGGTGTCATCTTACGGCAGACCCAGTACTTC.

J is TRBJ1-3 and V is TRBV6-1; the match to TRBD1 covers 7 bases. CDR1 is MNHNS, CDR2 SASEGT, per germline. The V gene end was trimmed by 7 bases and the J gene end by 4 bases; junction bases not matched to a gene: 10. CDR3 size: 15 residues. The CDR3 here is CASTADRVSGNTIYF. As DNA, the CDR3 is TGTGCCAGCACCGCAGACAGGGTCTCCGGAAACACCATATATTTT.

Only a few counts were recorded for this clonotype. V usage is TRBV11-2 and J usage is TRBJ2-5, with 8 positions matching TRBD1. The J segment lost 3 bases and the V segment lost 5 bases, leaving 8 bases of the junction unmatched. This CDR3 contains 15 residues. Germline V CDR1 and CDR2: SGHAT, FQNNGV. The CDR3 loop reads CASSGWTGSEETQYF. In nucleotides, the CDR3 is TGTGCCAGCAGCGGTTGGACAGGGTCTGAAGAGACCCAGTACTTC.

This clonotype showed up many times. CDR3 sequence: CASTRDRGNEQYF. The DNA of the CDR3 is TGTGCCTCCACCCGGGACAGGGGAAACGAGCAGTACTTC. V and J are TRBV30 and TRBJ2-7; 10 positions agree with TRBD1. Per germline, CDR1 GTSNPN and CDR2 SVGIG (reference sequence). The CDR3 extends over 13 amino acids. V lost 7 bases, J lost 5 bases, and 8 bases stayed unmatched.

This clonotype occurred a few times. The rearrangement uses TRBV20-1 and TRBJ2-1, with D tentatively TRBD1 (5 bases). The V gene's germline CDR1 is DFQATT and CDR2 SNEGSKA (reference sequence). This CDR3 has 14 residues. With 3 bases removed from V and 0 bases from J, the gap between germline ends came to 9 bases. CDR3 DNA sequence: TGCAGTGCTAGTTACAGGTCCTCCTACAATGAGCAGTTCTTC. Translated: CSASYRSSYNEQFF.

This clonotype was counted a few times. This chain connects TRBV20-1 to TRBJ2-7; 10 nucleotides match TRBD1. This CDR3 comprises 15 residues. Germline CDR1 DFQATT, CDR2 SNEGSKA (reference sequence). J gave up 2 bases and V 1 base, and 5 bases lay outside the gene matches. The CDR3 sequence: CSARGETGGPYEQYF. The CDR3 DNA reads TGCAGTGCTAGAGGGGAGACAGGGGGCCCCTACGAGCAGTACTTC.